This T cell receptor (beta chain) was found in a study of cytomegalovirus exposure and HLA in healthy donors. Across the whole study: Of around 400 genotyped donors, roughly 81% grouped in the Caucasian-associated ancestry cluster.

Vbeta (60) and Jbeta (13) primers were used in the PCR. Sequencing used immunoSEQ multiplex PCR; TCRdb keeps in-frame clones, though not all of them. Here the sample spans 150,000 or so clones, roughly 79% being singletons. This clone occurred once. This CDR3 comprises 13 residues. V was pared by 6 bases and J by 1 base, with 12 bases between. Germline assignment: CDR1 GTSNPN and CDR2 SVGIG (reference sequence). The source of this sequence is a middle-aged man in good health and CMV-seronegative. This rearrangement joins TRBV30 to TRBJ1-1, with D perhaps TRBD1 (6 bases). Sequences were obtained from PBMCs. CDR3 amino acids: CACYREGNTEAFF. The CDR3 coding sequence is TGTGCCTGTTACAGGGAGGGGAACACTGAAGCTTTCTTT.